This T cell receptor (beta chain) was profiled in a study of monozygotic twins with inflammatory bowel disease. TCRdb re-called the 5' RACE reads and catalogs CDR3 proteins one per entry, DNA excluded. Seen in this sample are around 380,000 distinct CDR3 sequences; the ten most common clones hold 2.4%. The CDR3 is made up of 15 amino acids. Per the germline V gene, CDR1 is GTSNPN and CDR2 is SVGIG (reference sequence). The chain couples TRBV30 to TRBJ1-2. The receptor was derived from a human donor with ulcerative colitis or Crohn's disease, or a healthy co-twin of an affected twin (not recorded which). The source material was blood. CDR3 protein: CAWTPRAGRHYGYTF.